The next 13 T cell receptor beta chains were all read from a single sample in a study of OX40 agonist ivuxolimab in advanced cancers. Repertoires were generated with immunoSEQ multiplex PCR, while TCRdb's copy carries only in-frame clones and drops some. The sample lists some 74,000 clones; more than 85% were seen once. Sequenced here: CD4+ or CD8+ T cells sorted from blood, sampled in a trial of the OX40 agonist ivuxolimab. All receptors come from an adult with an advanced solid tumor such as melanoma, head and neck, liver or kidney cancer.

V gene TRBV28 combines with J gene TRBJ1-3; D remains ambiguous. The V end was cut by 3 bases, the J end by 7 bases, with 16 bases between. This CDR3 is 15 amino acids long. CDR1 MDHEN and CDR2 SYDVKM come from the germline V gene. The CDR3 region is CASSFAGPSGNTIYF. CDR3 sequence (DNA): TGTGCCAGCAGTTTCGCCGGGCCCTCGGGGAACACCATATATTTT.

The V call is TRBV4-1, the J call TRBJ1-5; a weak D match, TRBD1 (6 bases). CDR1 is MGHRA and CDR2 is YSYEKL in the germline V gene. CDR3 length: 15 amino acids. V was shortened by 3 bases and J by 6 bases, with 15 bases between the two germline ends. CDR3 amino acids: CASSQGAIFIQPQHF. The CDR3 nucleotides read TGCGCCAGCAGCCAGGGGGCGATATTCATTCAGCCCCAGCATTTT.

In nucleotides, the CDR3 is TGTGCCAGCAGCCCAACCAGAGGGACAGCGGGCTACGAGCAGTACTTC. Its protein is CASSPTRGTAGYEQYF. The V and J genes are TRBV5-6 and TRBJ2-7; a weak D match, TRBD1 (7 bases). CDR3 length: 16 residues. Trimming took off 4 bases at V and 3 bases at J, with 20 bases between the two ends. Germline CDR1 reads SGHDT; CDR2 reads YYEEEE.

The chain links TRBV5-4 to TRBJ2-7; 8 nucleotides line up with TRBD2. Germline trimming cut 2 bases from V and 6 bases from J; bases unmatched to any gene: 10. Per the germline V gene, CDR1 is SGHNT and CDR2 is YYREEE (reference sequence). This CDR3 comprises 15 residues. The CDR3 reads CASSLQLAGGGEQYF. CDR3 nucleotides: TGTGCCAGCAGCTTACAGTTGGCGGGAGGAGGCGAGCAGTACTTC.

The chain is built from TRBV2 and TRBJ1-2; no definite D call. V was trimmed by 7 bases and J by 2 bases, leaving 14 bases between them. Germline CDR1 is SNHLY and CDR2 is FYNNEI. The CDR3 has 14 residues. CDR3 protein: CASTETSANYGYTF. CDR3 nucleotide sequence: TGTGCCAGCACCGAGACGAGCGCGAACTATGGCTACACCTTC.

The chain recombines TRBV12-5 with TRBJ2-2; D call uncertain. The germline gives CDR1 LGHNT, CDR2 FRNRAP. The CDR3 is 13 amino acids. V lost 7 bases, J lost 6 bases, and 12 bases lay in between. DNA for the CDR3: TGTGCTAGTGCCTTCAACGGCGCCGGGGAGCTGTTTTTT. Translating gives CASAFNGAGELFF.

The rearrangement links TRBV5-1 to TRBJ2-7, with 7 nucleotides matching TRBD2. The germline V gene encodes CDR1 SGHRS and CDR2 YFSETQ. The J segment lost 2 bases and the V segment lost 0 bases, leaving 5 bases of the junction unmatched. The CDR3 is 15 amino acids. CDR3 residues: CASSLDSGGPYEQYF. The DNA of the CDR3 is TGCGCCAGCAGCTTGGACTCGGGAGGCCCCTACGAGCAGTACTTC.

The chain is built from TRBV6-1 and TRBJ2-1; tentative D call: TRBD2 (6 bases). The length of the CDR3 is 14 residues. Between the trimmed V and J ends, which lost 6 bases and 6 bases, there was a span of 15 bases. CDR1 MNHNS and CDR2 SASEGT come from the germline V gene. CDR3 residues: CASRLTSWGNEQFF. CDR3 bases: TGTGCCAGCAGACTGACTAGTTGGGGCAATGAGCAGTTCTTC.

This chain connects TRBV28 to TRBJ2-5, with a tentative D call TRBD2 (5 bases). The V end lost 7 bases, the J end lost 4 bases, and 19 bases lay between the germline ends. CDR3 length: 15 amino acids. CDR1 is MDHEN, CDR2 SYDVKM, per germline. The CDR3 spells CASTSARGQGETQYF. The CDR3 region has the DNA TGTGCCAGCACATCGGCGAGAGGGCAAGGAGAGACCCAGTACTTC.

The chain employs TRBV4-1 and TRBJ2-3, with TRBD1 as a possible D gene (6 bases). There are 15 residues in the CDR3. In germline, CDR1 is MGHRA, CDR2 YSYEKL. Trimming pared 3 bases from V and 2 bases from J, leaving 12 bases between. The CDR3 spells CASSQDRVLTDTQYF. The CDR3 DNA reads TGCGCCAGCAGCCAGGACAGAGTTCTCACAGATACGCAGTATTTT.

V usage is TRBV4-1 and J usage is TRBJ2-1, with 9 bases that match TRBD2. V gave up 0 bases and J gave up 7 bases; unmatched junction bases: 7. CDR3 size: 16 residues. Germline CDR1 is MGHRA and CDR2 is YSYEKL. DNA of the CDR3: TGCGCCAGCAGCCAAGATTTTAGCGGGAGTTATAATGAGCAGTTCTTC. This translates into CASSQDFSGSYNEQFF.

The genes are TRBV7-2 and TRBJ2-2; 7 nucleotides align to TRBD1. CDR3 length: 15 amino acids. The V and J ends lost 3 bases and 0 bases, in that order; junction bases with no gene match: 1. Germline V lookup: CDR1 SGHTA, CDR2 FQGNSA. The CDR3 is CASSLQGANTGELFF. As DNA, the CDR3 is TGTGCCAGCAGCTTGCAGGGGGCGAACACCGGGGAGCTGTTTTTT.

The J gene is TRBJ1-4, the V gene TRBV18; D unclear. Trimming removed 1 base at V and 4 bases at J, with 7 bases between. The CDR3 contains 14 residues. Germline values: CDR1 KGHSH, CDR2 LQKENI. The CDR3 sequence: CASSPRESNEKLFF. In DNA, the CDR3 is TGTGCCAGCTCACCACGGGAGAGTAATGAAAAACTGTTTTTT.